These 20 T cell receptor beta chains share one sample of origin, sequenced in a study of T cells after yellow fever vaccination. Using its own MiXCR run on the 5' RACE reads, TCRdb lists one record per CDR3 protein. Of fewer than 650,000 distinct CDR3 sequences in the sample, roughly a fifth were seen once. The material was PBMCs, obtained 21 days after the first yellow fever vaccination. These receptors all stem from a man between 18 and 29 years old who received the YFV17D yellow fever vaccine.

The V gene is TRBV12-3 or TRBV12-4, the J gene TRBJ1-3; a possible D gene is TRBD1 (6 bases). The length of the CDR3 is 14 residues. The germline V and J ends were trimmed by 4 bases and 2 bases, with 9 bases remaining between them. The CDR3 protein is CASSSQGTGNTIYF. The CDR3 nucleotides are TGTGCCAGCAGTTCACAGGGTACTGGAAACACCATATATTTT.

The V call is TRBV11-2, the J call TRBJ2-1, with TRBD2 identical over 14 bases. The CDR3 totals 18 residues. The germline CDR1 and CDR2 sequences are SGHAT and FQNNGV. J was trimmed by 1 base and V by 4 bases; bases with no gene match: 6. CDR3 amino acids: CASSSPTSGGDSYNEQFF. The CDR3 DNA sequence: TGTGCCAGCAGCTCCCCGACTAGCGGGGGGGATTCCTACAATGAGCAGTTCTTC. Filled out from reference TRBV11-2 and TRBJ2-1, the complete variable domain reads EAGVAQSPRYKIIEKRQSVAFWCNPISGHATLYWYQQILGQGPKLLIQFQNNGVVDDSQLPKDRFSAERLKGVDSTLKIQPAKLEDSAVYLCASSSPTSGGDSYNEQFFGPGTRLTVL.

The CDR3, as DNA: TGTGCCAGCCGGATGGGGGGAGGCGAAGGCTACACCTTC. Residues: CASRMGGGEGYTF. The V gene is TRBV3-1, the J gene TRBJ1-2; tentative D call: TRBD1 (5 bases). This CDR3 contains 13 residues. The germline gives CDR1 LGHDT, CDR2 YNNKEL (reference sequence). V was cut by 8 bases and J by 8 bases, with 18 bases left in between.

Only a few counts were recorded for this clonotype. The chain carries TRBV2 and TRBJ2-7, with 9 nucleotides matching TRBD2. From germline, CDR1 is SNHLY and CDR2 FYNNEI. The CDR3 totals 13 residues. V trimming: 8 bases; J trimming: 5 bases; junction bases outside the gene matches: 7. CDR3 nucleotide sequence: TGTGCCAGCGTGGCGGGGGGGGCGGACGAGCAGTACTTC. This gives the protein CASVAGGADEQYF.

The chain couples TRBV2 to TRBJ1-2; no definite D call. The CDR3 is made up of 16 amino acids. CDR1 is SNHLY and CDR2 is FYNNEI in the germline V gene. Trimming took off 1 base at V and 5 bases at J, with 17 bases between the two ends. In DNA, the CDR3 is TGTGCCAGCAGTGAAGTCGGTATAGGGAAAGGGTATGGCTACACCTTC. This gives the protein CASSEVGIGKGYGYTF.

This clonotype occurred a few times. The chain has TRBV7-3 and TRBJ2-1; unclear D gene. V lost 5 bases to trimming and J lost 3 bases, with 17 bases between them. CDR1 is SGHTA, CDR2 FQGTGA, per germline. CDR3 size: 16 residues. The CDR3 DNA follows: TGTGCCAGCAGCCCCGCCGGCGGCCCTTACTACAATGAGCAGTTCTTC. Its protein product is CASSPAGGPYYNEQFF.

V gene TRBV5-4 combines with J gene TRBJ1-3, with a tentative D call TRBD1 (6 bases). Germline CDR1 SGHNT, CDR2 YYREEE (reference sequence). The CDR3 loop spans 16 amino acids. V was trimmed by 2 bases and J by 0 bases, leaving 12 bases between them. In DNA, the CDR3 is TGTGCCAGCAGCTTTGGGGGGCCGGGCTCTGGAAACACCATATATTTT. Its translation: CASSFGGPGSGNTIYF.

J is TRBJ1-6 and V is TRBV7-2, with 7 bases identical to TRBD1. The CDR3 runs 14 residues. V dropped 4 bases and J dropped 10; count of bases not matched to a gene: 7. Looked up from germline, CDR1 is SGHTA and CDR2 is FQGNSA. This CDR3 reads CASSSQGVESPLHF. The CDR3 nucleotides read TGTGCCAGCAGCTCTCAGGGGGTTGAATCACCCCTCCACTTT.

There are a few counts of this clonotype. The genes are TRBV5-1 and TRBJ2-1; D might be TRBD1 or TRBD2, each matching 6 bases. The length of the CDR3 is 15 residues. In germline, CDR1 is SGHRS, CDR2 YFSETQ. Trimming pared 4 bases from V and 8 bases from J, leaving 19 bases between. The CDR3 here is CASSVLKGGVDEQFF. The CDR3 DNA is TGCGCCAGCAGCGTTTTGAAGGGGGGCGTGGATGAGCAGTTCTTC.

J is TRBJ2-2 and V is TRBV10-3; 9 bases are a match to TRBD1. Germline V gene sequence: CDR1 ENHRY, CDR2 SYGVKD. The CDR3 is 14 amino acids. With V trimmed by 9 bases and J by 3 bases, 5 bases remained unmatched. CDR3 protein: CAIGTGRDTGELFF. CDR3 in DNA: TGTGCCATAGGGACAGGGAGGGACACCGGGGAGCTGTTTTTT.

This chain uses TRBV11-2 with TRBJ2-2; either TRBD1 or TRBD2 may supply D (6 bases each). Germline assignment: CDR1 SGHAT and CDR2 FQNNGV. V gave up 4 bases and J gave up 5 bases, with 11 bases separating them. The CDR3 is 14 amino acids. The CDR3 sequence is CASSWGAGTGELFF. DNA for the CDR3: TGTGCCAGCAGCTGGGGGGCTGGTACCGGGGAGCTGTTTTTT.

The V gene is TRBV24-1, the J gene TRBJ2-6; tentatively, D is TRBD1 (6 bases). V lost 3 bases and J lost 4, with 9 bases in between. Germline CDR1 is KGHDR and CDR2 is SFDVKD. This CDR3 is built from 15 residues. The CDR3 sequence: CATSDPGAGANVLTF. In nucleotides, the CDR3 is TGTGCCACCAGTGATCCAGGGGCCGGGGCCAACGTCCTGACTTTC.

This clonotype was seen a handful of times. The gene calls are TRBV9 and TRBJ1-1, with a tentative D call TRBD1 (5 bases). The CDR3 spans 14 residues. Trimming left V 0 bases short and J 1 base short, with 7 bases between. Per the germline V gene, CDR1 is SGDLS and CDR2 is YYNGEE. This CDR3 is CASSVVGQNTEAFF. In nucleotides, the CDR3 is TGTGCCAGCAGCGTAGTTGGACAGAACACTGAAGCTTTCTTT.

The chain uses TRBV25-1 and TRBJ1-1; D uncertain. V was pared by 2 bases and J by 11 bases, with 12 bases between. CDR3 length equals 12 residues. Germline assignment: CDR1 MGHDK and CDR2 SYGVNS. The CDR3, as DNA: TGTGCCAGCAGTGAACGGGGAGTAGGGGCTTTCTTT. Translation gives CASSERGVGAFF. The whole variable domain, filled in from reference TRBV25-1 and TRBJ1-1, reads EADIYQTPRYLVIGTGKKITLECSQTMGHDKMYWYQQDPGMELHLIHYSYGVNSTEKGDLSSESTVSRIRTEHFPLTLESARPSHTSQYLCASSERGVGAFFGQGTRLTVV.

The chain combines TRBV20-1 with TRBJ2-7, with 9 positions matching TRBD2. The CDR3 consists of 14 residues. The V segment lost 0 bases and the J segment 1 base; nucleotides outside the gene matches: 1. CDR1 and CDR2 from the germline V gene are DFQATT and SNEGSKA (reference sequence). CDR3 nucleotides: TGCAGTGCTAGAGAGGGACTAGCATCCTACGAGCAGTACGTC. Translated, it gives CSAREGLASYEQYV.

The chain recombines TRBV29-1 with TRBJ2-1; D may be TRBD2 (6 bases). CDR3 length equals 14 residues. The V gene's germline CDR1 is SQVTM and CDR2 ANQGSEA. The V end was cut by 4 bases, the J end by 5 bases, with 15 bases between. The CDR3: CSVGDWRANNEQFF. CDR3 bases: TGCAGCGTTGGGGACTGGCGGGCGAACAATGAGCAGTTCTTC.

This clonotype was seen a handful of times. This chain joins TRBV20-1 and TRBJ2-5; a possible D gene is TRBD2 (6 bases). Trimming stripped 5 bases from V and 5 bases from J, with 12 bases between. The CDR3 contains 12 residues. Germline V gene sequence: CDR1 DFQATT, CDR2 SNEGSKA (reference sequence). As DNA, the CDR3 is TGCAGTGCTTTCGGGACTGGGGAGACCCAGTACTTC. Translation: CSAFGTGETQYF.

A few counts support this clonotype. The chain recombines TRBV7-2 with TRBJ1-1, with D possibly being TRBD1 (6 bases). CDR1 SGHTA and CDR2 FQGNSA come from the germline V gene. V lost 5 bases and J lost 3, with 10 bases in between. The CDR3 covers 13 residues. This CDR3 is CASSVQGYTEAFF. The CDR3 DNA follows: TGTGCCAGCAGCGTACAGGGATACACTGAAGCTTTCTTT.

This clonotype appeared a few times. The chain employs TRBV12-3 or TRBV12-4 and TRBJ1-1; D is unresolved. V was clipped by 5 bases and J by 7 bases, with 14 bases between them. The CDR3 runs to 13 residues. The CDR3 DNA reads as TGTGCCAGCAGTCGTCGGGTAACCCATGAAGCTTTCTTT. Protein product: CASSRRVTHEAFF.

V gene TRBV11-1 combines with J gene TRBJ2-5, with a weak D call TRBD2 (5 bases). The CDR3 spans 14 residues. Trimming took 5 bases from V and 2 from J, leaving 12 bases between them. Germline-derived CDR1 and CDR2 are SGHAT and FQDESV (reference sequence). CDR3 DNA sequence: TGTGCCAGCAGCCCCATCCGGGATCAAGAGACCCAGTACTTC. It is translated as CASSPIRDQETQYF.